A selection of T cell receptor beta chains follows, all from one sample in a study of blood T cells in healthy people across ages. TCRdb recomputed calls from the 5' RACE reads with MiXCR, one row per CDR3 protein. The repertoire holds hundreds of thousands of distinct CDR3 sequences, with about 40% as singletons. Sequenced sample: blood. These receptors all stem from an older woman in good health. Both conserved end residues are part of each CDR3. Fields, in order: V gene, D gene, J gene, clone size, CDR3 protein, CDR3 DNA. A D gene is named only where the DNA matches it firmly. The size entry is marked missing in some rows and otherwise reads once, few, many or a size class.

TRBV12-3/TRBV12-4	TRBD1	TRBJ2-6	once	CATSDDRVSGANVLTF	TGTGCCACCAGTGATGACAGGGTCAGTGGGGCCAACGTCCTGACTTTC
TRBV5-1	.	TRBJ2-1	.	CATTTEVFNEQFF	TGCGCCACGACCACGGAGGTTTTCAATGAGCAGTTCTTC
TRBV20-1	.	TRBJ2-2	.	CSARRSTFETNTGELFF	TGCAGTGCTAGGCGAAGTACCTTCGAGACGAACACCGGGGAGCTGTTTTTT
TRBV4-1	.	TRBJ2-2	.	CASSRPSGRNTGELFF	TGCGCCAGCAGCCGGCCATCCGGGAGGAACACCGGGGAGCTGTTTTTT
TRBV28	TRBD2	TRBJ2-1	few	CASSPPGTSGYNEQFF	TGTGCCAGCAGTCCCCCCGGGACTAGCGGTTACAATGAGCAGTTCTTC
TRBV20-1	TRBD2	TRBJ2-2	.	CSADGPGLAAGELFF	TGCAGTGCCGATGGACCGGGACTAGCCGCCGGGGAGCTGTTTTTT
TRBV7-2	.	TRBJ1-6	.	CASSRAGYNSPLHF	TGTGCCAGCAGCCGGGCAGGGTATAATTCACCCCTCCACTTT
TRBV7-9	.	TRBJ2-2	.	CASRRRDTGELFF	TGTGCCAGCAGGAGGAGGGACACCGGGGAGCTGTTTTTT
TRBV7-2	TRBD2	TRBJ2-7	.	CASSLAESGGREQYF	TGTGCCAGCAGCTTAGCGGAGAGCGGGGGGCGTGAGCAGTACTTC
TRBV20-1	TRBD2	TRBJ2-7	few	CSARKSGTSGGYEQYF	TGCAGTGCTCGCAAATCCGGGACTAGCGGGGGGTACGAGCAGTACTTC
TRBV10-3	.	TRBJ2-7	.	CAIPPGASYEQYF	TGTGCCATCCCTCCTGGGGCCAGCTACGAGCAGTACTTC
TRBV20-1	TRBD2	TRBJ2-3	.	CSVWTSGITDTQYF	TGCAGTGTCTGGACTAGCGGGATCACAGATACGCAGTATTTT
TRBV27	TRBD1	TRBJ2-7	few	CASSAPGQYDEQYF	TGTGCCAGCAGTGCACCGGGACAGTATGACGAGCAGTACTTC
TRBV21-1	.	TRBJ1-2	.	CASSKVGQGSGGYTF	.
TRBV18	TRBD1	TRBJ2-5	.	CASSLGQGAWDEQYF	TGTGCCAGCTCCCTTGGACAGGGGGCATGGGATGAGCAGTACTTC
TRBV28	.	TRBJ2-5	few	CANSLLKETQYF	TGTGCCAACAGTTTATTAAAGGAGACCCAGTACTTC
TRBV5-1	.	TRBJ1-4	.	CASSPGGNNEKLFF	TGTGCCAGCAGCCCGGGGGGAAATAATGAAAAACTGTTTTTT
TRBV6-5	TRBD2	TRBJ2-5	.	CASSYQGLAGGTQETQYF	TGTGCCAGCAGTTACCAAGGACTAGCGGGGGGCACCCAAGAGACCCAGTACTTC
TRBV5-1	TRBD1	TRBJ2-7	few	CASSSSGTGGWEQYF	TGCGCCAGCAGCTCCTCCGGGACAGGGGGATGGGAGCAGTACTTC
TRBV18	TRBD2	TRBJ2-7	.	CASDSSGARSYEQYF	TGTGCCAGTGATAGTAGCGGGGCCCGCTCCTACGAGCAGTACTTC
TRBV6-2/TRBV6-3	TRBD2	TRBJ2-7	.	CASSPRGTSGYEQYF	TGTGCCAGCAGTCCTCGGGGGACTAGCGGCTACGAGCAGTACTTC
TRBV9	.	TRBJ1-2	once	CVSSVGGNYGYTF	TGTGTCAGCAGCGTAGGAGGCAACTATGGCTACACCTTC
TRBV10-3	.	TRBJ1-2	.	CAIRQPGASYGYTF	TGTGCCATCAGGCAACCAGGGGCTAGCTATGGCTACACCTTC
TRBV12-3/TRBV12-4	TRBD1	TRBJ1-5	few	CASSSGQGYSNQPQHF	TGTGCCAGCAGTTCAGGACAGGGCTATAGCAATCAGCCCCAGCATTTT
TRBV28	.	TRBJ1-2	.	CASSSTPRGYTF	TGTGCCAGCAGCTCTACCCCCCGTGGCTACACCTTC
TRBV20-1	TRBD2	TRBJ2-3	.	CSAPQGTSAPRPQYF	TGCAGTGCCCCCCAGGGGACTAGCGCGCCCAGGCCGCAGTATTTT
TRBV3-1	.	TRBJ1-2	few	CASSQGGFGGYTF	TGTGCCAGCAGCCAAGGAGGTTTTGGTGGCTACACCTTC
TRBV20-1	.	TRBJ1-2	.	CSAREQGVDYGYTF	TGCAGTGCTAGAGAGCAGGGCGTTGACTATGGCTACACCTTC
TRBV12-3/TRBV12-4	.	TRBJ1-2	.	CASSPPGPNYGYTF	TGTGCCAGCAGCCCTCCAGGACCGAACTATGGCTACACCTTC
TRBV6-6	.	TRBJ2-7	few	CASTPRDKHFGEQYF	TGTGCCAGCACCCCACGGGACAAACATTTCGGCGAGCAGTACTTC
TRBV29-1	TRBD1	TRBJ2-7	.	CSVEGQGVAYEQYF	TGCAGCGTTGAAGGACAGGGAGTGGCCTACGAGCAGTACTTC
TRBV11-2	TRBD2	TRBJ2-3	many	CASSLASGLLRDTQYF	TGTGCCAGCAGCTTAGCTAGCGGGCTCTTGAGAGATACGCAGTATTTT
TRBV7-2	.	TRBJ2-3	few	CASSPRSFSVDTQYF	TGTGCCAGCAGCCCCAGATCTTTCAGCGTAGATACGCAGTATTTT
TRBV12-3/TRBV12-4	TRBD1	TRBJ1-1	few	CASSSGQGGKNTEAFF	TGTGCCAGCAGTTCAGGACAGGGGGGTAAGAACACTGAAGCTTTCTTT
TRBV13	.	TRBJ1-2	.	CASSARTVTNYGYTF	TGTGCCAGCAGCGCCCGGACAGTGACTAACTATGGCTACACCTTC
TRBV20-1	.	TRBJ2-2	.	CSANVGTGELFF	TGCAGTGCAAACGTAGGGACCGGGGAGCTGTTTTTT
TRBV27	TRBD2	TRBJ2-1	many	CASSLLQISGRTYNEQFF	TGTGCCAGCAGTTTATTACAAATTAGCGGGAGAACCTACAATGAGCAGTTCTTC
TRBV2	.	TRBJ1-4	.	CASSEEFANEKLFF	TGTGCCAGCAGTGAAGAGTTTGCTAATGAAAAACTGTTTTTT
TRBV20-1	TRBD2	TRBJ2-1	.	CSARLREGYNEQFF	TGCAGTGCTAGGTTGCGGGAGGGATACAATGAGCAGTTCTTC
TRBV19	.	TRBJ1-1	.	CASSHRDKLRGAFF	TGTGCCAGTAGCCATCGAGACAAGCTAAGGGGAGCTTTCTTT
TRBV20-1	TRBD2	TRBJ2-1	few	CSARDQGGRALYNEQFF	TGCAGTGCTAGAGATCAGGGCGGGAGGGCCCTATACAATGAGCAGTTCTTC
TRBV6-5	.	TRBJ1-6	few	CASSYQIGTNSPLHF	TGTGCCAGCAGTTACCAGATAGGGACGAACTCACCCCTCCACTTT
TRBV2	.	TRBJ2-2	.	CASMVEVNGELFF	TGTGCCAGCATGGTAGAGGTTAACGGGGAGCTGTTTTTT
TRBV24-1	.	TRBJ2-2	.	CATSGPGAPGELFF	TGTGCCACCAGTGGCCCCGGGGCCCCCGGGGAGCTGTTTTTT
TRBV4-2	.	TRBJ2-5	.	CASSQGGAEYQETQYF	TGTGCCAGCAGCCAAGGGGGCGCAGAGTACCAAGAGACCCAGTACTTC
TRBV7-8	.	TRBJ2-3	few	CASSKRRGRDTQYF	TGTGCCAGCAGCAAACGACGTGGAAGAGATACGCAGTATTTT
TRBV11-1	TRBD2	TRBJ2-1	.	CASSSRGGISLAYNEQFF	TGTGCCAGCAGCTCCCGGGGGGGCATTTCCCTCGCCTACAATGAGCAGTTCTTC
TRBV21-1	.	TRBJ2-7	few	CASSGPDSYEQYF	TGTGCCAGCAGCGGGCCGGACTCCTACGAGCAGTACTTC
TRBV6-2/TRBV6-3	TRBD2	TRBJ2-5	.	CASTLRAGGGEQYF	TGTGCCAGCACGCTACGCGCGGGAGGGGGGGAGCAGTACTTC
TRBV28	.	TRBJ1-4	few	CASSFSWRTNEKLFF	TGTGCCAGCAGCTTTTCGTGGCGGACTAATGAAAAACTGTTTTTT
TRBV5-1	TRBD1	TRBJ1-2	.	CASSFDRDAGYTF	TGCGCCAGCAGCTTCGACAGGGACGCCGGCTACACCTTC
TRBV6-5	.	TRBJ2-7	.	CAGSEGPGYEQYF	TGTGCCGGCAGTGAAGGACCAGGGTACGAGCAGTACTTC
TRBV9	.	TRBJ2-3	.	CASSYRTGTSAADTQYF	TGTGCCAGCAGTTACAGAACAGGGACCAGCGCAGCAGATACGCAGTATTTT
TRBV20-1	TRBD2	TRBJ2-3	few	CSARELAGSRDTQYF	TGCAGTGCTCGAGAACTAGCGGGGAGCCGAGATACGCAGTATTTT
TRBV5-1	.	TRBJ2-7	.	CASSLEGFYEQYF	TGCGCCAGCAGCTTGGAGGGGTTTTACGAGCAGTACTTC
TRBV7-3	.	TRBJ2-5	few	CASSFGGNQETQYF	TGTGCCAGCAGCTTCGGGGGCAACCAAGAGACCCAGTACTTC
TRBV20-1	.	TRBJ1-1	few	CSARPFGGWGLATEAFF	TGCAGTGCTAGACCCTTTGGGGGTTGGGGGCTAGCGACTGAAGCTTTCTTT
TRBV20-1	TRBD2	TRBJ2-3	few	CSAPRGGGVTSTDTQYF	TGCAGTGCCCCACGGGGGGGAGGGGTTACTAGCACAGATACGCAGTATTTT